The 8 T cell receptor beta chains below were found in one sample sequenced in a study of OX40 agonist ivuxolimab in advanced cancers. Measured with immunoSEQ multiplex PCR; TCRdb has only the in-frame clones, and not every one. This repertoire shows 90,000 to 120,000 clones, approximately 90% found once; its top ten account for approximately 1.1%. This material consisted of CD4+ or CD8+ T cells sorted from blood, taken in a trial of the OX40 agonist ivuxolimab. Receptors originate from an adult with an advanced solid tumor such as melanoma, head and neck, liver or kidney cancer.

The DNA of the CDR3 is TGTGCCAGCAGTGTTTCCGGGACTCGAAGCTCCTACGAGCAGTACTTC. Protein sequence: CASSVSGTRSSYEQYF. The V call is TRBV9, the J call TRBJ2-7; D is perhaps TRBD2 (6 bases). This CDR3 region has 16 residues. Germline V gene sequence: CDR1 SGDLS, CDR2 YYNGEE. The ends were cut back, 5 bases at V and 0 bases at J, with 18 bases in the middle.

The rearrangement joins TRBV18 to TRBJ2-5; 10 nucleotides line up with TRBD1. Judging by the DNA end, TRBJ2-7 fits better; the J call may be wrong. This CDR3 has 15 residues. Germline assignment: CDR1 KGHSH and CDR2 LQKENI. Here the CDR3 reads CASSRSTGGAYEQYF. CDR3 in DNA: TGTGCCAGCTCACGGTCGACAGGGGGCGCCTACGAGCAGTACTTC.

The V and J genes are TRBV20-1 and TRBJ1-5, with a tentative D call TRBD1 (6 bases). The CDR3 has 11 residues. The germline V gene has CDR1 DFQATT and CDR2 SNEGSKA (reference sequence). V was shortened by 3 bases and J by 13 bases, with 13 bases between the two germline ends. The chain's CDR3 is CSASGGWWQHF. CDR3 nucleotides: TGCAGTGCTAGTGGGGGCTGGTGGCAGCATTTT.

The rearrangement joins TRBV19 to TRBJ2-5; perhaps TRBD2 as D (5 bases). V lost 9 bases and J lost 5, with 16 bases in between. CDR1 and CDR2 (germline): LNHDA, SQIVND (reference sequence). The CDR3 is 13 amino acids. CDR3 residues: CASNPGKGETQYF. CDR3 nucleotide sequence: TGTGCCAGCAACCCGGGGAAAGGGGAGACCCAGTACTTC.

The chain joins TRBV7-3 to TRBJ2-7; 12 nucleotides agree with TRBD2. V shed 6 bases and J 5 bases; nucleotides not matched to a gene: 5. The CDR3 is made up of 14 amino acids. Germline V lookup: CDR1 SGHTA, CDR2 FQGTGA. CDR3: CASSPTSGSDEQYF. Written as DNA, the CDR3 is TGTGCCAGCAGTCCGACTAGCGGGAGTGACGAGCAGTACTTC.

This clone has a single count. V usage is TRBV9 and J usage is TRBJ2-4; unclear D gene. In germline, CDR1 is SGDLS, CDR2 YYNGEE. The CDR3 spans 14 residues. The germline V and J ends were trimmed by 4 bases and 1 base, with 9 bases remaining between them. The CDR3 coding sequence is TGTGCCAGCAGCCCTTTCTGGGCCAAAAACATTCAGTACTTC. Protein product: CASSPFWAKNIQYF.

The chain uses TRBV5-1 and TRBJ1-2, with 9 bases identical to TRBD1. The V segment lost 0 bases and the J segment 8 bases; nucleotides outside the gene matches: 8. From germline, CDR1 is SGHRS and CDR2 YFSETQ. The length of the CDR3 is 15 residues. The CDR3 here is CASSLEGTGRGGYTF. As DNA, the CDR3 is TGCGCCAGCAGCTTGGAAGGGACAGGGCGCGGAGGCTACACCTTC.

The chain employs TRBV5-1 and TRBJ1-4; 7 positions agree with TRBD1. V lost 4 bases, J lost 5 bases, and 5 bases stayed unmatched. CDR1 and CDR2 from the germline V gene are SGHRS and YFSETQ. The CDR3 covers 14 residues. The CDR3 loop is CASSQDRNNEKLFF. The CDR3 DNA is TGCGCCAGCAGCCAGGACAGGAACAATGAAAAACTGTTTTTT.